Listed below are T cell receptor beta chains from one sample, sequenced in a study of T cell repertoires in cytomegalovirus infection. TCRdb passed the reads through MiXCR, listing each CDR3 protein once. In the table there are about 920,000 distinct CDR3 sequences, 31% of which are singletons. No antigen is known for these receptors. The sample here was cultured CD8+ T cells from PBMCs, taken from culture after CMV antigen stimulation. The receptors come from a human donor in good health (CMV status not recorded). Some clones in this sample may be carry-over from other donors' samples. CDR3s leave out the opening cysteine and the closing phenylalanine or tryptophan. Part of the rows lack a size; the others show once, few, many or a class for expanded clones.

>TRBJ2-5|.|TRBV27
ASSSGGGGETQY
>TRBJ1-5|.|TRBV6-1
ASTQGAYSNQPQH
>TRBJ2-7|.|TRBV6-5
ASRDRSSYEQY
>TRBJ2-1|many|TRBV12-3/TRBV12-4
ASSPRRTHHNEQF
>TRBJ2-5|.|TRBV12-3/TRBV12-4
ASSPGQEGETQY
>TRBJ2-5|.|TRBV18
ASSPPRGGEETQY
>TRBJ1-2|few|TRBV27
ASSTGELYGYT
>TRBJ1-5|few|TRBV27
ASSPNSPNQPQH
>TRBJ2-3|.|TRBV4-1
ASSPAGGLAGEPYTQY
>TRBJ1-5|.|TRBV4-3
ASSQDAGLNQPQH
>TRBJ2-2|.|TRBV10-3
AIRTPNNTGELF
>TRBJ2-1|.|TRBV7-2
ASSYELAGGSDEQF
>TRBJ2-5|.|TRBV6-2/TRBV6-3
ASSPGLGQETQY
>TRBJ2-2|.|TRBV27
ASSYTGQGPTGELF
>TRBJ1-3|.|TRBV9
ASKDSGNTIY
>TRBJ1-4|few|TRBV4-3
ASSQDFGGFANEKLF
>TRBJ1-3|.|TRBV5-6
ASSLDGLSGNTIY
>TRBJ1-4|.|TRBV24-1
ATSDSNEKLF
>TRBJ1-2|.|TRBV18
ASSAREDSFNYGYT
>TRBJ1-5|few|TRBV2
ASNNRGNQPQH
>TRBJ1-1|few|TRBV27
ASSPSGREAF
>TRBJ2-7|.|TRBV12-5
ASGAGVGEQY
>TRBJ2-2|many|TRBV7-6
ASSHFGGGQNPNTGELF
>TRBJ1-1|.|TRBV6-6
ATSPGPQAF
>TRBJ2-1|.|TRBV5-6
ASSWSEAVISYNEQF
>TRBJ2-5|few|TRBV7-9
ASVGVQETQY
>TRBJ1-5|few|TRBV6-6
ASSYRDSNQPQH
>TRBJ1-2|few|TRBV27
ASWGRGADYGYT
>TRBJ1-5|few|TRBV19
ASSPLRGEEGGNQPQH
>TRBJ2-4|.|TRBV28
ASSPPGQGIGVIQY
>TRBJ2-1|few|TRBV5-4
ASSPPELGVAFSYNEQF
>TRBJ2-3|.|TRBV4-3
ASSSADRGSTDTQY
>TRBJ2-3|.|TRBV12-3/TRBV12-4
ASSLVPLAGGDTQY
>TRBJ1-2|.|TRBV13
ASSSSADDGFVYGYT
>TRBJ2-7|.|TRBV6-2/TRBV6-3
ATRLAGFYEQY
>TRBJ1-1|.|TRBV4-1
ASSQPQNTEAF
>TRBJ1-4|.|TRBV12-3/TRBV12-4
ASGDRFGEKLF
>TRBJ1-1|few|TRBV6-5
ASSRGGNMNTEAF
>TRBJ2-1|.|TRBV24-1
ATSVYSGNEQF
>TRBJ2-1|.|TRBV7-9
ASSLGRGHNEQF
>TRBJ1-1|.|TRBV18
ASSPYLDGTEAF